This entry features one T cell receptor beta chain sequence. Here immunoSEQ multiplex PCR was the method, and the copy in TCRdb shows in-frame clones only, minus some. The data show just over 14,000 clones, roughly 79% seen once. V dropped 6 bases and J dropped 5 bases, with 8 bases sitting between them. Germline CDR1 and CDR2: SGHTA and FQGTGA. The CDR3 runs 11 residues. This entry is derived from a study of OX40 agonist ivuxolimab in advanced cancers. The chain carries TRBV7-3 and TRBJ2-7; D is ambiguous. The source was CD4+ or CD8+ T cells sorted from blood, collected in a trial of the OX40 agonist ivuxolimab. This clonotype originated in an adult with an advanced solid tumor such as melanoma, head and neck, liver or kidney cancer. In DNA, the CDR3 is TGTGCCAGCAGACTGGGGAACGAGCAGTACTTC. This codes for CASRLGNEQYF. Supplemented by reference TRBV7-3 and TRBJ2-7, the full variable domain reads GAGVSQTPSNKVTEKGKYVELRCDPISGHTALYWYRQSLGQGPEFLIYFQGTGAADDSGLPNDRFFAVRPEGSVSTLKIQRTERGDSAVYLCASRLGNEQYFGPGTRLTVT.